The following is a TCR beta chain sequence with its context. Antigen: not known. The junction departs from germline at one end; a sequencing error may be responsible. Germline CDR1 SEHNR, CDR2 FQNEAQ (reference sequence). The CDR3 loop spans 16 amino acids. The data derive from a study of cytomegalovirus exposure and HLA in healthy donors. Study-wide findings and caveats: The study flagged 150 to 200 TCR beta chains as cytomegalovirus-associated. Apparent HLA restriction characterized most CMV-associated TCR beta chains in a later analysis.

The PCR had 60 Vbeta and 13 Jbeta primers. Sequenced by immunoSEQ multiplex PCR; TCRdb stores in-frame clones only, minus some. This table has roughly 120,000 clones, approximately 80% appearing once. The sequence was collected from a woman under 40 in good health and CMV-seronegative. Material for sequencing was PBMCs. The chain joins TRBV7-9 to TRBJ2-7; the match to TRBD1 covers 7 bases. This chain's CDR3 is CSSSARRQGFSYEQYF. The CDR3 nucleotides read TGTTCCAGCAGCGCTCGAAGACAGGGTTTTTCCTACGAGCAGTACTTC.